These 3 T cell receptor beta chains share one sample of origin, sequenced in a study of blood T cells in healthy people across ages. Alongside a J-beta primer mix, a sample-barcoded 5' primer served in a second PCR lasting roughly 6 to 12 cycles. TCRdb processed the 5' RACE reads anew with MiXCR; each CDR3 protein has one entry. The sample includes about 640,000 distinct CDR3 sequences, 45% to 65% of them seen just once. The sequencing input was blood. These receptors were obtained from a man between 60 and 75 years old in good health.

CDR3 sequence (DNA): TGCAGTGCTATTACCAGGGGGCTCGGAGAGACCCAGTACTTC. Translating it yields CSAITRGLGETQYF. The rearrangement uses TRBV20-1 and TRBJ2-5, with 8 bases fitting TRBD1. The junction had 8 bases not matched to a gene; V was cut back by 4 bases and J by 4 bases. Germline CDR1 DFQATT, CDR2 SNEGSKA (reference sequence). This CDR3 region has 14 residues.

The chain joins TRBV6-1 to TRBJ1-4, with TRBD1 matching over 10 bases. V gave up 4 bases and J gave up 6 bases; unmatched junction bases: 20. This CDR3 is built from 20 residues. The germline CDR1 and CDR2 sequences are MNHNS and SASEGT. The CDR3 DNA reads TGTGCCAGCAGTGGGCTAAAACCGGGACAGGGGAGTTTTCGGGATGAAAAACTGTTTTTT. Translating gives CASSGLKPGQGSFRDEKLFF.

This chain links TRBV4-1 with TRBJ1-2; the match to TRBD1 covers 8 bases. The junction had 6 bases not matched to a gene; V was cut back by 1 base and J by 2 bases. This CDR3 has 16 residues. Germline V CDR1 and CDR2: MGHRA, YSYEKL. The CDR3 region is CASSQGGTGRNYGYTF. The CDR3 DNA sequence: TGCGCCAGCAGCCAAGGGGGGACAGGACGAAACTATGGCTACACCTTC.